This T cell receptor (beta chain) was identified during a study of T cell responses to AZD1222 COVID-19 vaccine. Study conclusions and caveats: Among vaccine-associated CD4 TCRs, coverage spanned spike, with dominance at 160-218 and 743-854. Two AZD1222 doses significantly raised spike-specific TCR breadth and depth over controls. Targeting of unmutated variant regions was reportedly seen in nearly half of spike-specific TCRs. There were mostly white British donors and more females than males, and clonal diversity was possibly underestimated.

Remarks on this clone: Its antigen is not known.

The CDR3 is 11 amino acids. The ends were cut back, 0 bases at V and 5 bases at J, with 1 base in the middle. Germline CDR1 LGHDT, CDR2 YNNKEL (reference sequence). This table comes from immunoSEQ multiplex PCR, and its TCRdb copy is limited to in-frame clones, with some not included. This sample yields around 160,000 clones, of which about nine tenths are seen a single time; roughly 5.5% belongs to the top ten. The sequence came from an adult in good health. This chain connects TRBV3-1 (or the pseudogene TRBV3-2) to TRBJ2-5; D call uncertain. The starting material was peripheral blood, obtained on day 0 of AZD1222 vaccination. The chain's CDR3 is CASSQDETQYF. CDR3 bases: TGTGCCAGCAGCCAAGACGAGACCCAGTACTTC.